This TCR beta chain stems from a study of T cells in Graves' hyperthyroidism and ophthalmopathy. Whole-study findings and limits: Ophthalmopathy was model-predicted a median roughly six months pre-onset.

This clonotype was seen many times. Antigen unknown. Deletions cut 0 bases from V and 3 bases from J, with 18 bases between. Germline loops: CDR1 SGHRS, CDR2 YFSETQ. The CDR3 has 17 residues. TCR beta CDR3 region amplification was performed from RNA transcripts. The TCR CDR3 was amplified in a first-round RT-PCR using the HTBI primer set. TCRdb re-analysed the multiplex PCR reads in MiXCR, keeping a single row per CDR3 protein. Among hundreds of thousands of distinct CDR3 sequences listed, roughly 14% were seen once. Criteria for exclusion of patients were uncontrolled infection, other autoimmune disease, pregnancy or lactation. Each diagnosis drew on symptoms, thyroxine, TRAb, thyroid ultrasound and orbital computed tomography findings. The source of the PBMCs was about 10 ml of fresh peripheral blood.

This chain uses TRBV5-1 with TRBJ1-1, with D tentatively TRBD1 (5 bases). The specimen sequenced was blood. This clonotype was sampled from a man younger than 30 with Graves' ophthalmopathy. CDR3 protein: CASSLVWGRGRDTEAFF. The CDR3 nucleotides read TGCGCCAGCAGCTTGGTTTGGGGGAGGGGAAGGGACACTGAAGCTTTCTTT.